This T cell receptor beta chain comes out of a study of cytomegalovirus exposure and HLA in healthy donors (dated by TCRdb to 2016 to 2017). At the level of the whole study: An earlier analysis of approximately 590 of the donors reported 250 to 300 Gb of sequence data and some 100 million unique TCR beta sequences from some 180 million T cells. Because of strong linkage in the cohort, a handful of DR-DQ haplotypes were treated as single units for association and clustering. Across 300 to 400 genotyped donors of the cohort, an average of roughly 230,000 unique TCR beta nucleotide sequences per donor were sequenced, and 15% to 20% of those sequences were non-productive. The study aimed to test whether cataloging public T cell receptors could reveal signatures of past pathogen exposure. Both class I and class II loci were covered by HLA typing, at four-digit resolution. To predict cytomegalovirus infection status, the study combined high-throughput TCR immunosequencing, statistical association of individual TCRs with disease status, and machine learning. Among the 398 genotyped donors, around 79% belonged to the genetic ancestry cluster associated with self-reported Caucasian donors. The study profiled the T cell repertoires of around 700 subjects by immunosequencing and related them to cytomegalovirus serostatus. In an earlier analysis of a few hundred of the donors, high-throughput TCR beta sequencing was used to judge whether each TCR beta V gene segment behaved as functional or pseudogenic. Besides the first cohort of hundreds of subjects, a separate validation cohort made up of 120 or so different subjects was used. In the later analysis, no new phenotypic data were used to find candidate immune exposures; instead, reliance was placed on TCR beta sequences and their occurrence across donors. Donor age, sex, ethnicity and CMV serostatus were compiled together with the repertoire data. In a later analysis, previously published TCR beta repertoires from fewer than 750 donors were re-analyzed and high-resolution HLA genotyping was added so that TCR occurrence patterns could be studied. All discovery cohort repertoires had been generated using a single sequencing platform. In a later genetic analysis, genome-wide SNP genotypes for about 65% of the 666 donors were used, and that subset was treated as a discovery cohort. An early release that covered fewer than 800 HLA-typed donors contained about 290 gigabases of sequencing data and some 87 million unique TCR sequences. Typing coverage differed by locus: A, B, C, DRB1 and DQB1 were typed in roughly 620-640 donors, DQA1 in around 500, DPA1 in 600 to 610, and DPB1 in around 440.

Of note for this clone: Its antigen target is currently unknown. Nothing much larger sits one base from this clone, and base qualities are not available.

The cohort was made up of 500 to 800 healthy bone marrow donors. At the time of sampling, every cohort member was nominally healthy, though immune exposures that went unrecorded were likely present. The donor tested CMV seropositive, placing the donor among the roughly 300 seropositive members of the cohort. Each donor provided a peripheral blood sample, and peripheral blood mononuclear cells were used for TCR beta sequencing. The Qiagen DNeasy Blood Extraction Kit was used to extract genomic DNA from the blood cell samples. Beyond this particular receptor, the publication reports: A few of the identified cytomegalovirus-associated TCR beta chains were confirmed in vitro to be specific for cytomegalovirus antigens. Roughly uniform sequencing depth across donors was assumed in presence/absence analyses, although this assumption may not hold. About 17 rarely observed V segments, including chromosome 9 orphons, were excluded from the earlier analysis of several hundred of the donors because counts were too low. Compared with equally common non-associated chains, HLA-associated TCR beta chains in a later analysis were more clonally expanded and had lower generation probabilities. According to the authors, the approach could potentially be generalized to other disease states and immunological phenotypes. The classifier was reported to diagnose cytomegalovirus status with high specificity and sensitivity in both the original cohort and the validation cohort. A further reported finding was that TCR beta sequences accurately predicted the HLA-A and HLA-B alleles for most subjects in the first cohort. According to a later genetic analysis, donors in an Asian-associated ancestry cluster had fewer N-insertions in productive TCRs than the roughly 660-donor mean. The 87-base-pair reads could not distinguish some IMGT-functional V segments, including TRBV6-2 and TRBV6-3, so those segments were excluded. Linkage disequilibrium might explain the correlated functional status among segregating V segments, but an unknown experimental factor could not be ruled out. The study gave a list of some 150 TCR beta chains associated with cytomegalovirus. Because some donors lacked HLA typing at each locus, the association tests relied only on the typed subset. Across donors, most TCR sequences were observed very rarely, whereas some public TCRs were present in many individuals. An association between a missense DCLRE1C variant and V-gene and J-gene trimming of TCR beta chains was found in a later genetic analysis and replicated in an independent cohort. Specific HLA alleles were associated with around 18,000 TCR beta sequences at a false discovery rate of 0.05 in a later analysis. In a later analysis, TCR association rates were found to vary across HLA loci, with the most associated TCRs seen for DRB1 alleles and the fewest for HLA-C alleles. A group of highly shared sequence variants was considered likely to be a technical artifact of the sequencing pipeline. In a later analysis, several top co-occurrence clusters were reported to appear linked to parvovirus B19, influenza, CMV and Epstein-Barr virus. In this cohort, only TCR beta chains were sequenced, and detectable features were limited by the absence of alpha or paired-chain data. When HLA alleles, especially DR and DQ, strongly co-occurred, attributing TCR associations to individual alleles was difficult. In an earlier analysis of 587 of the donors, most TCR beta V segments appeared in productive rearrangements about 90% or about 30% of the time, broadly matching IMGT annotations. A later analysis found that most CMV-associated TCR beta chains appeared HLA-restricted, with HLA associations seemingly driven largely by CMV exposure. CMV serostatus was the only immune exposure information available for the cohort.

Library creation used the immunoSEQ multiplex PCR assay. A mixture of 60 forward primers for TCR Vbeta segments and 13 reverse primers for TCR Jbeta segments was used in the multiplex PCR. A multiplex PCR assay on genomic DNA amplified the CDR3 region of rearranged TCR beta genes. The amplified TCR beta libraries were sequenced on the Illumina HiSeq System as 87-base-pair reads. From the authors' description of their analysis: A later analysis counted about 76 million unique TCR beta chains across the 550 to 800 repertoires, and 10 million to 11 million of these chains were shared by at least two donors. Raw reads were error-corrected and collapsed into unique sequences with a nearest-neighbor algorithm that merged closely related sequences to remove PCR and sequencing errors. CDR3 sequences were aligned to IMGT reference sequences to assign V, D and J gene segments. For a sequence to be retained, a match of at least six nucleotides to both a V gene segment and a J gene segment was required. A rearrangement counted as productive if the CDR3 had no stop codons and remained in frame with V and J, and every other rearrangement counted as non-productive. CDR3 was defined according to IMGT convention as the region running from the second conserved V-encoded cysteine to the conserved J-encoded phenylalanine. The earlier analysis of about 590 of the donors excluded sequences that lacked an unambiguous match to a single V gene segment. In an earlier analysis of approximately 590 of the donors, a V segment was called functional when productive rearrangements were above 56.7%, and segregating when the standard deviation between donors exceeded 5%. To diagnose cytomegalovirus status from the catalog of TCR beta chain sequences, a statistical classification framework was built. In a later analysis, V and J genes were assigned by comparing TCR nucleotide sequences against IMGT/GENE-DB human TR gene sequences. A later analysis assigned CDR3 sequences and most-parsimonious VDJ recombination scenarios with the TCRdist pipeline. In a later analysis, each TCR beta chain was defined by its CDR3 amino acid sequence together with its V-gene family, and reads without a unique V-gene family were excluded. As a way to deal with suspected cross-contamination and a sequencing artifact, a later analysis dropped nearly 600 nucleotide sequences that were highly shared and had low generation probability. In a later analysis, a clonal expansion index was calculated for each public chain from normalized within-repertoire ranks of inferred template counts. Generation probabilities in a later analysis came from a VDJ recombination model fitted to out-of-frame rearrangements, and those results were checked against IGoR. Hypergeometric tests were used in a later analysis to score TCR-TCR, TCR-HLA and TCR-CMV co-occurrence, with a repertoire-size bias correction applied to the TCR pairs. To estimate false discovery rates, a later analysis permuted the HLA or CMV assignments 20 times. In a later analysis, co-occurring TCRs were grouped using DBSCAN, with TCRdist sequence similarity added in when clustering inside HLA-allele-positive subsets. Repertoires with fewer than 30,000 or more than 120,000 public chains were left out of co-occurrence clustering, as were about 5 repertoires with anomalous nucleotide sharing. Entries here come from immuneACCESS through TCRdb and include only in-frame sequences with V and J called. Some clones fail to appear in such tables; in the studies checked, an unresolved V gene covers under half of the shortfall, and the cause of the remainder is unknown. That table is the source of V, J and clone size, and D and trimming were worked out from the DNA. The sample table contains some 93,000 clones; only one count was recorded for approximately 69% of them. Roughly 5.5% of the sample is held by the ten biggest clonotypes.

V is trimmed back by 0 bases and J by 9 bases, and the junction contains 8 bases that no gene match accounts for. The germline V gene supplies CDR1 SGDLS and CDR2 YYNGEE. Reading from cysteine to phenylalanine, the CDR3 counts 15 amino acids. CDR3 DNA is the only sequence kept; it has 45 bases, read in frame from the first base. The chain employs TRBV9 and TRBJ2-1; the junction holds 8 bases that match TRBD2. Sequencing was done on a sample of PBMCs. The TCR comes from a boy between 10 and 17 years old in good health and CMV-seropositive. DNA sequence: TGTGCCAGCAGCGTAGGAGGGACTAGTAATGGTGAGCAGTTCTTC. Its translation reads: CASSVGGTSNGEQFF.